This TCR beta chain originates from a study of vaccination and CD4 T cells after COVID-19. For the study at large: The study collected post-vaccine samples a median 72 days after dose two, with a range of 14 to 241.

Sequencing of the DNA from cultured CD4+ T cells was carried out with the Oncomine TCR Beta short-read assay. TCRdb redid the calling of the PCR reads with MiXCR, one entry per CDR3 protein. The sample includes roughly 17,000 distinct CDR3 sequences, approximately 40% of them seen just once. The V end lost 0 bases, the J end lost 4 bases, and 11 bases lay between the germline ends. The germline gives CDR1 GTSNPN, CDR2 SVGIG (reference sequence). CDR3 length: 14 residues. Indicated treatment: approximately 10-day PBMC culture with coronavirus spike peptide pools or control peptides (ViraFEST assay). Of note for this clonotype: Its antigen is not known.

This chain links TRBV30 with TRBJ2-3; D not certain. The specimen sequenced was CD4+ T cells from blood, cultured in vitro. The TCR comes from a human donor who had recovered from COVID-19. DNA of the CDR3: TGTGCCTGGAGTGTATCGTTGACGGCAGATACGCAGTATTTT. Residues: CAWSVSLTADTQYF.